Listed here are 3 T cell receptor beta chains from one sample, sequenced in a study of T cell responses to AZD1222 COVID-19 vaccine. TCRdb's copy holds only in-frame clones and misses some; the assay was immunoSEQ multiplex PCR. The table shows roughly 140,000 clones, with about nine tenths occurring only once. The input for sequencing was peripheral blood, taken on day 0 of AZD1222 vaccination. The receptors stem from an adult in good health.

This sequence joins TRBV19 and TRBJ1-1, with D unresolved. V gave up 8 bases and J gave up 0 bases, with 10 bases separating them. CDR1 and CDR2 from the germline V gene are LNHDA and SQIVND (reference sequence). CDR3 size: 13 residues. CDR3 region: CASLSQLNTEAFF. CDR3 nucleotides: TGTGCCAGTCTGAGCCAGCTGAACACTGAAGCTTTCTTT.

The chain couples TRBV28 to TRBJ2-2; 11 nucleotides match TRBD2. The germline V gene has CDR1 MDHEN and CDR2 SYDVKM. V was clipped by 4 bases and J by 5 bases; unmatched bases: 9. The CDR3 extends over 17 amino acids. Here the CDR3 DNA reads TGTGCCAGCAGTTCTATAGCGGGAGGGCCAGGGACCGGGGAGCTGTTTTTT. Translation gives CASSSIAGGPGTGELFF.

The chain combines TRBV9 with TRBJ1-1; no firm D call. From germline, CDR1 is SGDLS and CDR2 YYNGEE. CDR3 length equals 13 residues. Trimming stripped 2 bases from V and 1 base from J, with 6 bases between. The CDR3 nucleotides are TGTGCCAGCAGCGTTTTGGGGAACACTGAAGCTTTCTTT. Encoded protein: CASSVLGNTEAFF. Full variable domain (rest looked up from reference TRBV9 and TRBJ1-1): DSGVTQTPKHLITATGQRVTLRCSPRSGDLSVYWYQQSLDQGLQFLIQYYNGEERAKGNILERFSAQQFPDLHSELNLSSLELGDSALYFCASSVLGNTEAFFGQGTRLTVV.